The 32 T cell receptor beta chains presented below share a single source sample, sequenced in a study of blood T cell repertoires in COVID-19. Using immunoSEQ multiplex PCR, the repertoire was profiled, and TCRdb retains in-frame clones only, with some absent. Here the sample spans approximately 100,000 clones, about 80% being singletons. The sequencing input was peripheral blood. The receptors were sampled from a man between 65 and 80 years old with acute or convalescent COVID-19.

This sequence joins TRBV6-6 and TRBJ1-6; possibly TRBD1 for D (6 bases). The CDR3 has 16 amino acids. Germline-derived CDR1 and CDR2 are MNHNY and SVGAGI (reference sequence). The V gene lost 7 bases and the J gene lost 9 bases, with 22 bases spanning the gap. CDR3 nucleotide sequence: TGTGCCAGCATTCCTGGGACACCCGAGGGGCCTTCACCCCTCCACTTT. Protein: CASIPGTPEGPSPLHF.

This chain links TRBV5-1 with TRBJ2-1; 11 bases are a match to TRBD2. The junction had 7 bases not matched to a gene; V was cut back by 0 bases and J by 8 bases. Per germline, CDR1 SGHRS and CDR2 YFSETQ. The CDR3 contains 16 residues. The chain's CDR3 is CASSLGLAGNYDEQFF. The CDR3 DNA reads TGCGCCAGCAGCTTGGGACTAGCGGGGAATTACGATGAGCAGTTCTTC.

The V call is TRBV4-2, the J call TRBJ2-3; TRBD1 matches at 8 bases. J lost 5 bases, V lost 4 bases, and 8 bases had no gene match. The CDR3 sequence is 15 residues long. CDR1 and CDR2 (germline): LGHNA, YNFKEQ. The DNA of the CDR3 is TGTGCCAGCAGCCGAGCCGACAGGGGTAAAGATACGCAGTATTTT. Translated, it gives CASSRADRGKDTQYF.

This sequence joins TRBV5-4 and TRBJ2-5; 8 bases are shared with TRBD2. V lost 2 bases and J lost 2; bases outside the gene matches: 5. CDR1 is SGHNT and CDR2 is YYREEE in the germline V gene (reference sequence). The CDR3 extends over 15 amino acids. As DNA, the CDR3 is TGTGCCAGCAGCTTTTCAGCGGGGGTGCAAGAGACCCAGTACTTC. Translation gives CASSFSAGVQETQYF.

CDR3 in amino acids: CASSYPMTSGRFDEQFF. The DNA for the CDR3 is TGTGCCAGCAGTTACCCCATGACTAGCGGGAGGTTTGATGAGCAGTTCTTC. The chain combines TRBV6-7 with TRBJ2-1; 13 nucleotides line up with TRBD2. TRBV6-7 is an open reading frame, and its role is uncertain. The V gene end was trimmed by 2 bases and the J gene end by 8 bases; junction bases not matched to a gene: 9. The CDR3 runs 17 residues.

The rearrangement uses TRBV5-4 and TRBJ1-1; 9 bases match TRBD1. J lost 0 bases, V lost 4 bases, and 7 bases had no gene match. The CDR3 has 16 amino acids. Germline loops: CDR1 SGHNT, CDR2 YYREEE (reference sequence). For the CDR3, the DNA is TGTGCCAGCAGCGCTGACAGGGGGGCAATGAACACTGAAGCTTTCTTT. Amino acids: CASSADRGAMNTEAFF.

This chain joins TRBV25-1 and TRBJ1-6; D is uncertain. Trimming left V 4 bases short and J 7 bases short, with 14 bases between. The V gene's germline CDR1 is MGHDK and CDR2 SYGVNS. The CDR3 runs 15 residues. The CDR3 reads CASSGGVTANSPLHF. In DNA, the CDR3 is TGTGCCAGCAGTGGCGGAGTAACGGCCAATTCACCCCTCCACTTT. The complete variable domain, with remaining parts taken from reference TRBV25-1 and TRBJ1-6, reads EADIYQTPRYLVIGTGKKITLECSQTMGHDKMYWYQQDPGMELHLIHYSYGVNSTEKGDLSSESTVSRIRTEHFPLTLESARPSHTSQYLCASSGGVTANSPLHFGNGTRLTVT.

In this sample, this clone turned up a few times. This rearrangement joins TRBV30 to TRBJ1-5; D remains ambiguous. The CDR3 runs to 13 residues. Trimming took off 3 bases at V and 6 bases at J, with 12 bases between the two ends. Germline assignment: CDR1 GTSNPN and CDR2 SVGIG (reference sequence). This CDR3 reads CAWRIGGRQPQHF. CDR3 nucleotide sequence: TGTGCCTGGAGGATCGGTGGGCGTCAGCCCCAGCATTTT.

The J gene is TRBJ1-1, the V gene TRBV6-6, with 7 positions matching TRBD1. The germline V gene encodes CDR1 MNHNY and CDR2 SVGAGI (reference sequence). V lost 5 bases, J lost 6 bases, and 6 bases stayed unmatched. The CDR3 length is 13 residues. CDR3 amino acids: CASSPDRRPEAFF. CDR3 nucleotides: TGTGCCAGCAGTCCGGACAGGCGTCCTGAAGCTTTCTTT.

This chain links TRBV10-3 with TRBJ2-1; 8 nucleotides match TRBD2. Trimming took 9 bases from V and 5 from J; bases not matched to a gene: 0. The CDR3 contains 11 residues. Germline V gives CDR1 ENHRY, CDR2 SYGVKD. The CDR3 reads CAILADNEQFF. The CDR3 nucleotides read TGTGCCATACTAGCGGACAATGAGCAGTTCTTC.

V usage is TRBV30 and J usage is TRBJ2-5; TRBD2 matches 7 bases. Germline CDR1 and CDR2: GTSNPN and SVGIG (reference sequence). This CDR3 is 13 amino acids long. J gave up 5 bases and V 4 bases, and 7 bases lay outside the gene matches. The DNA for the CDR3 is TGTGCCTGGACTAGCGGAGGGACGGAGACCCAGTACTTC. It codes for CAWTSGGTETQYF.

The CDR3 DNA sequence: TGTGCCAGCAGCCAAGATCGCGCCAGGCCCTATGGCTACACCTTC. Translation: CASSQDRARPYGYTF. The rearrangement joins TRBV4-2 to TRBJ1-2, with D uncertain. Germline CDR1 reads LGHNA; CDR2 reads YNFKEQ. The V end was cut by 0 bases, the J end by 4 bases, with 12 bases between. This CDR3 comprises 15 residues.

The CDR3 bases are TGTGCCTGGAGTTCGGGGGAGGGAGGGCCAGACATTCAGTACTTC. Protein: CAWSSGEGGPDIQYF. V is TRBV30 and J is TRBJ2-4, with TRBD2 identical over 7 bases. The length of the CDR3 is 15 residues. With 2 bases clipped from V and 8 bases from J, the junction kept 12 bases outside the gene matches. Germline assignment: CDR1 GTSNPN and CDR2 SVGIG (reference sequence).

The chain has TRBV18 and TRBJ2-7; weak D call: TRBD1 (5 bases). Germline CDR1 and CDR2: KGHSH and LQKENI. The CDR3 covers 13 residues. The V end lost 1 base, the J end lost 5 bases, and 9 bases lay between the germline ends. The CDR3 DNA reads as TGTGCCAGCTCACCACTCCCAGGGAACGAGCAGTACTTC. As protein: CASSPLPGNEQYF.

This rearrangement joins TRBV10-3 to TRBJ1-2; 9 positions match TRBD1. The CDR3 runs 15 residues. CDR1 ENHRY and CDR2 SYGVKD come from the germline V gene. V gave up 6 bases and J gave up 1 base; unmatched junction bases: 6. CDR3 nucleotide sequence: TGTGCCATCAGAGCCGGGACAGGGAATAACTATGGCTACACCTTC. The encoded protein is CAIRAGTGNNYGYTF.

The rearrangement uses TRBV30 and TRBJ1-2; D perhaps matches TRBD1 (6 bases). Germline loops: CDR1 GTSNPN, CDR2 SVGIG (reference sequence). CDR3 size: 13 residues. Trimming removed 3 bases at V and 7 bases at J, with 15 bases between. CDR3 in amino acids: CAWRPGGAGGYTF. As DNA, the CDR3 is TGTGCCTGGAGACCCGGGGGGGCCGGTGGCTACACCTTC.

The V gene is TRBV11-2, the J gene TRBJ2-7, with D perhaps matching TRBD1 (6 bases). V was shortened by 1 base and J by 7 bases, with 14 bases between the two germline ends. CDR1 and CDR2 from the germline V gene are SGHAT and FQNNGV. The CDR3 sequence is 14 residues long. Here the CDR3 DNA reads TGTGCCAGCAGCTTAGCTATGGGGGCGTCTGAGCAGTACTTC. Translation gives CASSLAMGASEQYF.

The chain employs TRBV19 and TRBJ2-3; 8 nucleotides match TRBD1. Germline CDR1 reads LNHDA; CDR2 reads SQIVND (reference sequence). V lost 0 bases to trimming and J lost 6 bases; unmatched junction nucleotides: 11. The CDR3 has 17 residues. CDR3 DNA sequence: TGTGCCAGTAGTATAGACTCGGGAGCAGGGGGCCAGGATACGCAGTATTTT. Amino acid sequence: CASSIDSGAGGQDTQYF.

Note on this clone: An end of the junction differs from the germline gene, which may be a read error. The CDR3 DNA sequence: TGCGCCAGCAGCCTTTCAACTAGCGGTATGTACGCGCAGTACTTC. It translates to CASSLSTSGMYAQYF. The V call is TRBV5-1, the J call TRBJ2-7; TRBD2 matches at 8 bases. Germline CDR1 is SGHRS and CDR2 is YFSETQ. CDR3 length: 15 residues.

CDR3: CASKQGTIDPQHF. CDR3 coding DNA: TGTGCCAGTAAACAAGGGACTATTGACCCCCAGCATTTT. J is TRBJ1-5 and V is TRBV19, with TRBD1 as a possible D gene (5 bases). V was shortened by 7 bases and J by 10 bases, with 17 bases between the two germline ends. The CDR3 covers 13 residues. Germline CDR1 and CDR2: LNHDA and SQIVND (reference sequence).

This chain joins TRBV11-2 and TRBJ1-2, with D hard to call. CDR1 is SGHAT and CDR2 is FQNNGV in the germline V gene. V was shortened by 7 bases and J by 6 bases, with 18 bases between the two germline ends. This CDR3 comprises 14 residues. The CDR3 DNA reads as TGTGCCAGCAAACTGGGCTTACAGAGCCATGGCTACACCTTC. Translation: CASKLGLQSHGYTF.

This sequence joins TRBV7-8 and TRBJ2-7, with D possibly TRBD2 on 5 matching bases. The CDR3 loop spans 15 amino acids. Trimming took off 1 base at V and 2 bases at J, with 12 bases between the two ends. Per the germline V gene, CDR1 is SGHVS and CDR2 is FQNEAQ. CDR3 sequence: CASSLGLAGAYEQYF. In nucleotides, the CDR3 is TGTGCCAGCAGCTTAGGATTGGCGGGCGCCTACGAGCAGTACTTC.

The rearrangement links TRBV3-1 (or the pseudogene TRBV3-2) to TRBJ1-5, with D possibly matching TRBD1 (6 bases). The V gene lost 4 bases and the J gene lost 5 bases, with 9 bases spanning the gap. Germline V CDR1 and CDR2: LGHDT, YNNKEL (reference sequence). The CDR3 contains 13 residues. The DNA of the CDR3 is TGTGCCAGCAGCCTACAGGGAGATCAGCCCCAGCATTTT. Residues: CASSLQGDQPQHF.

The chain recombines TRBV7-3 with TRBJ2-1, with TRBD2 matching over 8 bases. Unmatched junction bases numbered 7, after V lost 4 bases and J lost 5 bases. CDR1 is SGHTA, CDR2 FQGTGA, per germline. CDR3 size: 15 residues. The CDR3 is CASSSSSGPHNEQFF. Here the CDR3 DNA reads TGTGCCAGCAGCTCTTCTAGCGGGCCTCACAATGAGCAGTTCTTC.

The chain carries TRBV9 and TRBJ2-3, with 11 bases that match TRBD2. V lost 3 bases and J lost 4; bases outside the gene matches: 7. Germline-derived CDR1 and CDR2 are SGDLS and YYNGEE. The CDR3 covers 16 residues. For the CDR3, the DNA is TGTGCCAGCAGCGCGACTAGCGGGATAATTGCAGATACGCAGTATTTT. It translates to CASSATSGIIADTQYF.

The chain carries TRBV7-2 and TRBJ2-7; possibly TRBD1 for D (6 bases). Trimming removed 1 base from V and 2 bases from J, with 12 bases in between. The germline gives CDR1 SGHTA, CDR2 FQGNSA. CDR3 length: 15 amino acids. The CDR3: CASSLGQTGAYEQYF. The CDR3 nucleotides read TGTGCCAGCAGCTTAGGCCAGACAGGAGCCTACGAGCAGTACTTC. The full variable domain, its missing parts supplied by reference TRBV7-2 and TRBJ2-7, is GAGVSQSPSNKVTEKGKDVELRCDPISGHTALYWYRQSLGQGLEFLIYFQGNSAPDKSGLPSDRFSAERTGGSVSTLTIQRTQQEDSAVYLCASSLGQTGAYEQYFGPGTRLTVT.

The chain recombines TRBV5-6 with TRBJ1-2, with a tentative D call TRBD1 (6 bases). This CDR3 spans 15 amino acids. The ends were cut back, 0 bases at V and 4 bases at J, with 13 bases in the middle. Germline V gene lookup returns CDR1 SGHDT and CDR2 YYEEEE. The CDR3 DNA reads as TGTGCCAGCAGCTTGGCAATAGGCAGGGGCTATGGCTACACCTTC. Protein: CASSLAIGRGYGYTF.

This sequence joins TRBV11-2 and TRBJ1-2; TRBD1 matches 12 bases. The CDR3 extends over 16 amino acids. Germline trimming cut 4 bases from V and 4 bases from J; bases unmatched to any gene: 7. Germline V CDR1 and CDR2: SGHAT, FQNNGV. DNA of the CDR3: TGTGCCAGCAGCTACCGGGACAGGGGGCTCCTCTATGGCTACACCTTC. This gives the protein CASSYRDRGLLYGYTF.

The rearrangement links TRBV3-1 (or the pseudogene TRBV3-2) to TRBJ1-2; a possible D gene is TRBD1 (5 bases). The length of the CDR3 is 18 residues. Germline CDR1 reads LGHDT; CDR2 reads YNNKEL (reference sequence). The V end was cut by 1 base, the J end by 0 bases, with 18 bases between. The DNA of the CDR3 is TGTGCCAGCAGCCAAGGGAAGGCGGGGCAGGGACCTAACTATGGCTACACCTTC. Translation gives CASSQGKAGQGPNYGYTF.

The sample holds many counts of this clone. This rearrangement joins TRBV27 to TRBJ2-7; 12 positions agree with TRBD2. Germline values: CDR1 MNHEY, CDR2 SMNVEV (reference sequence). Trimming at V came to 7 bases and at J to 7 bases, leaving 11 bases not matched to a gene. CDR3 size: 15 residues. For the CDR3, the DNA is TGTGCCAGCATTCCAGCTAGCGGGAGGGCGGGGGAGCAGTACTTC. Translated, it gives CASIPASGRAGEQYF.

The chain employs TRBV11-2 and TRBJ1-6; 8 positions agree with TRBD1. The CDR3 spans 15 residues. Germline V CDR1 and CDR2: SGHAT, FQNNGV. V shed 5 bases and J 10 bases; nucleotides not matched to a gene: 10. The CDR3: CASSALRGQGSPLHF. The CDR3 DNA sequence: TGTGCCAGCAGCGCCCTCAGGGGGCAAGGATCACCCCTCCACTTT. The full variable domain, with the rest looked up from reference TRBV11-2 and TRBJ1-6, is EAGVAQSPRYKIIEKRQSVAFWCNPISGHATLYWYQQILGQGPKLLIQFQNNGVVDDSQLPKDRFSAERLKGVDSTLKIQPAKLEDSAVYLCASSALRGQGSPLHFGNGTRLTVT.

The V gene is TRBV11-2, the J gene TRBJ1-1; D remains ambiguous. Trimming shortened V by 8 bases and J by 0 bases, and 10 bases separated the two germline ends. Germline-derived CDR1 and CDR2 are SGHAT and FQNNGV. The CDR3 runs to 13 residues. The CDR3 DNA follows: TGTGCCAGCGATCGAGGGTTGAACACTGAAGCTTTCTTT. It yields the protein CASDRGLNTEAFF.